These T cell receptor beta chains were read from a single sample in a study of CD8 T cells in Susac syndrome. TCRdb used MiXCR to reprocess the immunoSEQ multiplex PCR reads, holding one entry per CDR3 protein. The data hold roughly 160,000 distinct CDR3 sequences, with about 94% observed a single time. The sample was CD4+ T cells from PBMCs. Source of these receptors: a human donor in good health. CDR3s include the opening cysteine and the closing phenylalanine or tryptophan. A D gene is named only where the DNA matches it firmly. A row's size may be missing; if present it is once, few, many or a size class.

cdr3_nt cdr3_aa clone_size v_call d_call j_call
TGCGCCAGCAGCCGGGGACTAGCGGGGGAAACAGATACGCAGTATTTT CASSRGLAGETDTQYF - TRBV5-1 TRBD2 TRBJ2-3
TGTGCCAGCCGTGCGGCCTGCACTGAAGCTTTCTTT CASRAACTEAFF - TRBV21-1 - TRBJ1-1
TGTGCCAGCAGCCAAGTCTCCGGGGGGGCCCAAGAGACCCAGTACTTC CASSQVSGGAQETQYF - TRBV4-2 TRBD2 TRBJ2-5
TGTGCCAGCAGCGCTTCCGCATCTACCGAGCAGTACTTC CASSASASTEQYF - TRBV7-3 - TRBJ2-7
TGTGCCACCCAAGCCCGACTCGATAATTCACCCCTCCACTTT CATQARLDNSPLHF - TRBV28 - TRBJ1-6
TGTGCCAGCAGCTCGACAGGATACACAGATACGCAGTATTTT CASSSTGYTDTQYF - TRBV7-9 - TRBJ2-3
TGCAGCGTTGATCACTTCACGGGCACAGATACGCAGTATTTT CSVDHFTGTDTQYF - TRBV29-1 - TRBJ2-3
TGTGCTAGCAGCCCGCCCAATACCTACGAGCAGTACTTC CASSPPNTYEQYF - TRBV7-7 - TRBJ2-7
TGCAGTGCTAGAGATCAAGGGTATGACATTCAGTACTTC CSARDQGYDIQYF - TRBV20-1 - TRBJ2-4
TGTGCCAGCCGACAGCGGACTCAAGAGACCCAGTACTTC CASRQRTQETQYF - TRBV2 - TRBJ2-5
TGCAGCGTTGGTTTAAGCGGGGGCGTAAGCTATGAGCAGTTCTTC CSVGLSGGVSYEQFF - TRBV29-1 TRBD2 TRBJ2-1
TGTGCCAGCAGCCAAGGGACAGGGATAAACACTGAAGCTTTCTTT CASSQGTGINTEAFF - TRBV3-1 TRBD1 TRBJ1-1
TGTGCCAGCAGTGAAGGAACCGGGAGTCAAGAGACCCAGTACTTC CASSEGTGSQETQYF - TRBV2 - TRBJ2-5
TGCAGCGTTCGCCCGGGGGGGGATCAGCCCCAGCATTTT CSVRPGGDQPQHF once TRBV29-1 - TRBJ1-5
TGCGCCAGCAGCCAAGTCAATTTGGTGACCGGGGAGCTGTTTTTT CASSQVNLVTGELFF - TRBV4-3 - TRBJ2-2
TGCAGTGCTATCCTAGCGGTCACCCAAGAGACCCAGTACTTC CSAILAVTQETQYF - TRBV20-1 TRBD2 TRBJ2-5
TGCAGTGCCCACGACAGGGGCTCCTACAATGAGCAGTTCTTC CSAHDRGSYNEQFF - TRBV20-1 TRBD1 TRBJ2-1
TGCAGTGCTAGGTTTAGCGGGGGCCAAGAGACCCAGTACTTC CSARFSGGQETQYF once TRBV20-1 TRBD2 TRBJ2-5
TGTGCCAGCAGTGATCCTAACACTGAAGCTTTCTTT CASSDPNTEAFF once TRBV25-1 - TRBJ1-1
TGTGCCAGCAGCCAAGATCTGAAAGGGTCGGATGAAAAACTGTTTTTT CASSQDLKGSDEKLFF - TRBV4-2 - TRBJ1-4
TGTGCCAGCAGCCCCGGACAAGGATCGAACACTGAAGCTTTCTTT CASSPGQGSNTEAFF - TRBV7-9 - TRBJ1-1
TGTGCCAGCAGCCAAGGGAAAGTCTCGTACCAAGAGACCCAGTACTTC CASSQGKVSYQETQYF once TRBV3-1 - TRBJ2-5
TGTGCCAGCAGCCAAGTCGGGACGCCCTCCTACGAGCAGTACTTC CASSQVGTPSYEQYF - TRBV14 - TRBJ2-7
TGCAGTGCTAGAGATAGCAGCGGGGCGGACAATGAGCAGTTCTTC CSARDSSGADNEQFF - TRBV20-1 TRBD2 TRBJ2-1
TGTGCCAGCAGGGCGGTAGCGGGGGTTGGGGAGCAGTACTTC CASRAVAGVGEQYF once TRBV6-5 TRBD2 TRBJ2-7
TGTGCCAGCAGTGCAGCCCTGAACACTGAAGCTTTCTTT CASSAALNTEAFF - TRBV2 - TRBJ1-1
TGCAGTGCTAGGGGGTTTGGGACTAGCTCCTACAATGAGCAGTTCTTC CSARGFGTSSYNEQFF - TRBV20-1 TRBD2 TRBJ2-1
TGTGCCAGCAGACCCGACAGGGGGCGAGGTCAGCCCCAGCATTTT CASRPDRGRGQPQHF - TRBV2 TRBD1 TRBJ1-5
TGCAGTGTTTCCGACAACTTGAACACTGAAGCTTTCTTT CSVSDNLNTEAFF - TRBV20-1 - TRBJ1-1
TGTGCCAGCAAAAGCGGGTCCTCCTACAATGAGCAGTTCTTC CASKSGSSYNEQFF - TRBV6-2/TRBV6-3 - TRBJ2-1
TGCAGTGCTAGTACACAGCGAATACCCTACGAGCAGTACTTC CSASTQRIPYEQYF - TRBV20-1 - TRBJ2-7
TGTGCCACCAGTGATCCCGGACAGGGTGGCGAGACCCAGTACTTC CATSDPGQGGETQYF - TRBV24-1 TRBD1 TRBJ2-5
TGTGCCATCAGGCGAGAGGAGACCCAGTACTTC CAIRREETQYF - TRBV10-3 - TRBJ2-5
TGTGCCAGCTCACCATTTTCCGGGACTAGCGGTAACAATGAGCAGTTCTTC CASSPFSGTSGNNEQFF once TRBV18 TRBD2 TRBJ2-1
TGTGCCAGCAGTGAATGGTTGGGCTACAATGAGCAGTTCTTC CASSEWLGYNEQFF - TRBV2 - TRBJ2-1
TGTGCCAGCAGCTTAGCCCAGCTAGCGGGCAATGAGCAGTTCTTC CASSLAQLAGNEQFF - TRBV7-2 TRBD2 TRBJ2-1
TGTGCCAGCAGTGAGTCTGGGACAGGGAATGAAAAACTGTTTTTT CASSESGTGNEKLFF - TRBV2 TRBD1 TRBJ1-4
TGTGCCAGCAGCGTCGGGCTAGCGGAGACAGATACGCAGTATTTT CASSVGLAETDTQYF - TRBV9 TRBD2 TRBJ2-3
TGCAGTGCTAGTCGGGACACGACGTTCTTC CSASRDTTFF - TRBV20-1 - TRBJ2-1
TGCGCCAGCAGTCAACCCACCGGACAGGCTAACTATGGCTACACCTTC CASSQPTGQANYGYTF - TRBV23-1 TRBD1 TRBJ1-2
TGTGCCAGCTCGGGGAACCAAGAGACCCAGTACTTC CASSGNQETQYF few TRBV19 - TRBJ2-5
TGCGCCAGCAGCCAAGATGGCTTTAGCGGGCTTAGCACAGATACGCAGTATTTT CASSQDGFSGLSTDTQYF - TRBV4-3 TRBD2 TRBJ2-3
TGTGCCAGCAGCCTAGGACTGTCGGCGGGCTACACCTTC CASSLGLSAGYTF - TRBV12-3/TRBV12-4 - TRBJ1-2
TGTGCCAGCAGTGAACGGGGTCAATACAATGAGCAGTTCTTC CASSERGQYNEQFF - TRBV2 - TRBJ2-1
TGCAGCGCGAGTACCGGGGCCAGCTCTGGGGCCAACGTCCTGACTTTC CSASTGASSGANVLTF - TRBV29-1 - TRBJ2-6
TGTGCCAGCAGCTTAGGGGGCCGGGAGACCCAGTACTTC CASSLGGRETQYF many TRBV7-2 - TRBJ2-5
TGTGCCAGCAGACAGGGTGGATATTCACCCCTCCACTTT CASRQGGYSPLHF - TRBV12-3/TRBV12-4 - TRBJ1-6
TGCAGTGCCGCGCGGTCGGGCGGCAATCAGCCCCAGCATTTT CSAARSGGNQPQHF - TRBV20-1 - TRBJ1-5
TGCGCCAGCAGCTTTGCAATGTCAGCTAACTATGGCTACACCTTC CASSFAMSANYGYTF - TRBV4-3 - TRBJ1-2
TGTGCCTGGAGTGGGCTAGCGGGGATCTACGAGCAGTACTTC CAWSGLAGIYEQYF - TRBV30 TRBD2 TRBJ2-7
TGTGCCAGCAGCCAATCGGGGGAAAACATTCAGTACTTC CASSQSGENIQYF - TRBV16 - TRBJ2-4
TGCAGTGCTAGAGGGGGCAGGGTGGAGACCCAGTACTTC CSARGGRVETQYF - TRBV20-1 - TRBJ2-5
TGTGCCAGCGGGGGGAAGCACGAGCAGTACTTC CASGGKHEQYF - TRBV10-3 TRBD2 TRBJ2-7
TGCAGTGCTAGCGTTCAAAGCGGAGGTCAGCCCCAGCATTTT CSASVQSGGQPQHF - TRBV20-1 - TRBJ1-5
TGCAGCGTTGTGGGGCTAACCTCATACACTGAAGCTTTCTTT CSVVGLTSYTEAFF - TRBV29-1 - TRBJ1-1